The clone carrying this T cell receptor beta chain was counted a few times. Reverse transcription of extracted RNA yielded cDNA, which provided the sequencing template. The repertoire was sequenced with immunoSEQ multiplex PCR; TCRdb's copy has only in-frame clones and lacks some. The sample has roughly 200,000 clones, approximately 60% seen once. This record comes from a study of CD8+ T cells in alopecia areata. The TCR was taken from a human donor in good health. The source material was CD8+ T cells sorted from blood.

The CDR3 protein is CSVDLLGPQYF. Written as DNA, the CDR3 is TGCAGCGTGGATCTGCTGGGGCCCCAGTACTTC. The chain recombines TRBV29-1 with TRBJ2-5; D is perhaps TRBD1 (5 bases). V shed 6 bases and J shed 9 bases, with 14 bases lying between them. Germline V gene data show CDR1 as SQVTM and CDR2 as ANQGSEA. This CDR3 spans 11 amino acids.